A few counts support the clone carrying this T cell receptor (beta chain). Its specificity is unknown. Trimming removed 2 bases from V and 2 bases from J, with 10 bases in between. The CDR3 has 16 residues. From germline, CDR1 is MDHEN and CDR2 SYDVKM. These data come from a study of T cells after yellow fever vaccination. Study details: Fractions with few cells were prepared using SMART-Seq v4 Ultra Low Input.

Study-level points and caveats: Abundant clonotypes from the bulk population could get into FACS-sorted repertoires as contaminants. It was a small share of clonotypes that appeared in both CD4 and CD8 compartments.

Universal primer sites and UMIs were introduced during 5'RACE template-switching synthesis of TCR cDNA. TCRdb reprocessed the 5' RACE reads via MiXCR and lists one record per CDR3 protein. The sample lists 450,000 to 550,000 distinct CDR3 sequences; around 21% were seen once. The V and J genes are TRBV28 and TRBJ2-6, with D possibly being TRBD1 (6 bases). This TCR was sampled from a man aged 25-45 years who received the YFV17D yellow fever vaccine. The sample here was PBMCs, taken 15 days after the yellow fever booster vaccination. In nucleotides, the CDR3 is TGTGCCAGCAGTTTACCAGGGGCGCCTGGGGCCAACGTCCTGACTTTC. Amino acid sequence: CASSLPGAPGANVLTF.